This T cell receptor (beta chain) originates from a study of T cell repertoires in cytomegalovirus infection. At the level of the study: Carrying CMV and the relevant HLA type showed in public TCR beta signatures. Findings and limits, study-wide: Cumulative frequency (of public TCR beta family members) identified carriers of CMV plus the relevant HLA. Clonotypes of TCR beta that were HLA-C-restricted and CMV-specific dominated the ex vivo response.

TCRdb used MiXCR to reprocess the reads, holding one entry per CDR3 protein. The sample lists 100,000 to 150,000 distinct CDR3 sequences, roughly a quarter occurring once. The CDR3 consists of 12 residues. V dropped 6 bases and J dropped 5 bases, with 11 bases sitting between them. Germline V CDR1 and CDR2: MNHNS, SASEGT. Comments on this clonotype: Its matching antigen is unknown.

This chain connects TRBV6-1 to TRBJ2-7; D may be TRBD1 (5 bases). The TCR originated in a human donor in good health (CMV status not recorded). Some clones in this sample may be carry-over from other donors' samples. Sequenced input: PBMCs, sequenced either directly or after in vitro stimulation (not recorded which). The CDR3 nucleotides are TGTGCCAGCAGATCCCCAGGGAACGAGCAGTACTTC. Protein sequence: CASRSPGNEQYF.